This T cell receptor beta chain stems from a study of memory CD4+ T cells and cytomegalovirus serostatus. The V gene's germline CDR1 is MNHEY and CDR2 SMNVEV (reference sequence). Trimming cost V 6 bases and J 0 bases, with 3 bases left between them. The CDR3 length is 11 residues. The sort gate was single viable CD3+CD4+CD8-CD45RO+ cells for memory CD4+ T cells. Study observations and caveats: Repertoires predicted CMV serostatus with median bootstrapped AUC of roughly 0.96. The CMV-associated TCR signature appears largely within the CD4+ memory repertoire.

Some clones are missing from TCRdb's copy, which holds only in-frame ones; the method was immunoSEQ multiplex PCR. The sample has 70,000 to 90,000 clones, roughly 80% seen once. In the case of this clone: Its antigen remains unknown.

The chain carries TRBV27 and TRBJ2-7; D ambiguous. This receptor was taken from an adult in good health and CMV-seropositive. Sequenced input: memory CD4+ T cells from blood. The CDR3 here is CASSRSYEQYV. The CDR3 nucleotides are TGTGCCAGCAGCCGCTCCTACGAGCAGTACGTC.